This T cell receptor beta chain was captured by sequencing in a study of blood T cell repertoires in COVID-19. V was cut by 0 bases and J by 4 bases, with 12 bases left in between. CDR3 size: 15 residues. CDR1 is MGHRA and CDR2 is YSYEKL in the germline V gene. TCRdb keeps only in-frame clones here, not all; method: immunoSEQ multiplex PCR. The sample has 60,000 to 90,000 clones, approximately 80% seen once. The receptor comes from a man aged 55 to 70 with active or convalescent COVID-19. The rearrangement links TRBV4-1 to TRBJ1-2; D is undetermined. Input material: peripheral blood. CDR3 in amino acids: CASSQDPVTPYGYTF. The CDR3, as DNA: TGCGCCAGCAGCCAAGATCCGGTAACTCCCTATGGCTACACCTTC.